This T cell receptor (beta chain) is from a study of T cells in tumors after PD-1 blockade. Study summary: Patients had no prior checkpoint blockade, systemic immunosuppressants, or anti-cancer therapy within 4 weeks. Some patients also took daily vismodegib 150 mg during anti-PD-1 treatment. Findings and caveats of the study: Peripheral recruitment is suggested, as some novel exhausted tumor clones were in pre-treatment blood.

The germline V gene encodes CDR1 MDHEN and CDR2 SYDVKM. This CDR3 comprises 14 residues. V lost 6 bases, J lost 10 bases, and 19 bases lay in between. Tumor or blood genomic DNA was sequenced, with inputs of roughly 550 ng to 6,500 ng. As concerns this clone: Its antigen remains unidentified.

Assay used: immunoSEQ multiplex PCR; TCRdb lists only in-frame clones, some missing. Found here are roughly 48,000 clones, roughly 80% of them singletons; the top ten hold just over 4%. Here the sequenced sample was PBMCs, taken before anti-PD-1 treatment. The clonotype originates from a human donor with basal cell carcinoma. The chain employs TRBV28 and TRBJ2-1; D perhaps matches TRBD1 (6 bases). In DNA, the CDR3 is TGTGCCAGCAGACCAGAAAGGGACATCCCAGAGCAGTTCTTC. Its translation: CASRPERDIPEQFF.